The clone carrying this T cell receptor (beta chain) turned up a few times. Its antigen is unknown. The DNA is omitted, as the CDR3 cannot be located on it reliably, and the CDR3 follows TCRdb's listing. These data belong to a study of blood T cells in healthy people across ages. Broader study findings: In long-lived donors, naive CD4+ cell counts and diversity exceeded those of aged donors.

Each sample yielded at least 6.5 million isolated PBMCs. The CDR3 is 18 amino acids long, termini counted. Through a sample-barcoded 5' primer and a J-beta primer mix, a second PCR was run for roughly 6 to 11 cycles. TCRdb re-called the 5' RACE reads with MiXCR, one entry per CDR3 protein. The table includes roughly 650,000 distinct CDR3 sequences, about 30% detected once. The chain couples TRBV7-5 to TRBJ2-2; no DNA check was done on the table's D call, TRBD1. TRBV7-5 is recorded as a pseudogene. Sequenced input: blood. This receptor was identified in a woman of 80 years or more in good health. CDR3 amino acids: CISVPEASGTPNTGELFF.